A selection of T cell receptor beta chains follows, all from one sample in a study of CD8 T cells in Susac syndrome. TCRdb called the immunoSEQ multiplex PCR reads again in MiXCR, with one record for every CDR3 protein. The repertoire holds 200,000 to 250,000 distinct CDR3 sequences, around 90% seen once, with 0.1% to 0.15% in the top ten. Material: CD8+ T cells from PBMCs. Receptor source: a human donor with multiple sclerosis. Each CDR3 is given without its conserved first and last residue.

cdr3_aa v_call
ASSVGGLIGELF TRBV19
AWSVTHSNEQF TRBV30
ASSLGGGTEPQH TRBV7-6
ASTPPRAGNTGELF TRBV12-3/TRBV12-4
ASSFLTSPYGYT TRBV5-8
ASSQDTTVNEQF TRBV4-1
AWSVGSGDTGELF TRBV30
ATSDWGGSGELF TRBV24-1
SAREQGLAAYNEQF TRBV20-1
ASRRTGAYNEQF TRBV6-5
ASGSTPASAGELF TRBV12-5
ASSYAGTNYEQY TRBV6-5
ASSTTSGRNNEQF TRBV19
AWNGGGGTDTQY TRBV30
ASSLSATDGYT TRBV5-6
ASRPGQGNIQY TRBV12-3/TRBV12-4
ASSLRGNSNQPQH TRBV28
ASRGGTEKYLKPQH TRBV28
ASSPSGVIAKNIQY TRBV13
ASSNWGLHGELF TRBV19